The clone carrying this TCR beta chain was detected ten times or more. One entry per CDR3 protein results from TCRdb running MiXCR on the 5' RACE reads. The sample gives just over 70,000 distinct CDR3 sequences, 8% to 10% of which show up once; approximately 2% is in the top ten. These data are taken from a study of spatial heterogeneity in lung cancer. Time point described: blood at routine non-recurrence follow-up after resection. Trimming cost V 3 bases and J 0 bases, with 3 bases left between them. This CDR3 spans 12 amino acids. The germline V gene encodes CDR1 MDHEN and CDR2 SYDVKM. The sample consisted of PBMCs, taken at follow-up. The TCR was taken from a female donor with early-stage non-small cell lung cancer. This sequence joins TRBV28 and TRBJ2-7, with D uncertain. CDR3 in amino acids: CASSFISYEQYF. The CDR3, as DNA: TGTGCCAGCAGTTTTATCTCCTACGAGCAGTACTTC.